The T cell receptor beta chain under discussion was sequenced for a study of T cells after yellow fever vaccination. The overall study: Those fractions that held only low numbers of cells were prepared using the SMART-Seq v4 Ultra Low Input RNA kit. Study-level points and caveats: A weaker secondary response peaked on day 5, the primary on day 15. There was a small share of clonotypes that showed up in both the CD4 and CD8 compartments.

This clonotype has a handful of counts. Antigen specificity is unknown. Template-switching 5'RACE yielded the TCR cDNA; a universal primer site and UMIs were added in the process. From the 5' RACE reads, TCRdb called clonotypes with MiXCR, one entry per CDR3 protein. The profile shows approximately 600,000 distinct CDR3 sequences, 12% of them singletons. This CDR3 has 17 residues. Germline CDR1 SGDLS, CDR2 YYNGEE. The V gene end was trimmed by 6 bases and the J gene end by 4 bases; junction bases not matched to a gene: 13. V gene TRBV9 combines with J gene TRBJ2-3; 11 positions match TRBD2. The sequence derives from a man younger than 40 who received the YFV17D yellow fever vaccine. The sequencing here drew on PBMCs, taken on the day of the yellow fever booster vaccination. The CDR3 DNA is TGTGCCAGCACCATAGATCCACTAGCGGGAGTGGCAGATACGCAGTATTTT. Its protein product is CASTIDPLAGVADTQYF.